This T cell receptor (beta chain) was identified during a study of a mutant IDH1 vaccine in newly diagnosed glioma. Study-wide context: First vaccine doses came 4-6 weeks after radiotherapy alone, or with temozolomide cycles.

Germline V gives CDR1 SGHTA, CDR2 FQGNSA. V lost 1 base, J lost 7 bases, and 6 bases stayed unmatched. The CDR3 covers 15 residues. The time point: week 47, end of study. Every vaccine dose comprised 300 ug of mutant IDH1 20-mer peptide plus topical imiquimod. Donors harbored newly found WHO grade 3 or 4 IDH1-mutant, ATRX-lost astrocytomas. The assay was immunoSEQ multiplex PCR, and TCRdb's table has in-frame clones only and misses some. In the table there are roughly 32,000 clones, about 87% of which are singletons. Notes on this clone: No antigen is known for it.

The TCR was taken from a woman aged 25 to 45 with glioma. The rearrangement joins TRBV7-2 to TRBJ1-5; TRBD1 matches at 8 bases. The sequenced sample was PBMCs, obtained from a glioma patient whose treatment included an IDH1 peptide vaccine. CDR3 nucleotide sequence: TGTGCCAGCAGCTTAGAACCAGGGGGCTGGCAGCCCCAGCATTTT. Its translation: CASSLEPGGWQPQHF.